This entry is about one T cell receptor (beta chain). Every TCR beta cDNA library bore unique molecular identifiers. MiXCR was run by TCRdb on the PCR reads, yielding one entry per CDR3 protein. The sample lists about 770,000 distinct CDR3 sequences; about 43% were seen once. These data come from a study of post-analysis software for immune sequencing data. Sequenced material: blood. The receptor comes from a girl aged 10-17 years with multiple sclerosis.

The CDR3, as DNA: TGTGCCAGCGTCCCCCGAGGACAGGGGACTAACTATGGCTACACCTTC. It yields the protein CASVPRGQGTNYGYTF. The gene calls are TRBV27 and TRBJ1-2, with TRBD1 matching over 9 bases. Germline values: CDR1 MNHEY, CDR2 SMNVEV (reference sequence). The CDR3 length is 16 residues. Trimming took 8 bases from V and 0 from J; bases not matched to a gene: 10.